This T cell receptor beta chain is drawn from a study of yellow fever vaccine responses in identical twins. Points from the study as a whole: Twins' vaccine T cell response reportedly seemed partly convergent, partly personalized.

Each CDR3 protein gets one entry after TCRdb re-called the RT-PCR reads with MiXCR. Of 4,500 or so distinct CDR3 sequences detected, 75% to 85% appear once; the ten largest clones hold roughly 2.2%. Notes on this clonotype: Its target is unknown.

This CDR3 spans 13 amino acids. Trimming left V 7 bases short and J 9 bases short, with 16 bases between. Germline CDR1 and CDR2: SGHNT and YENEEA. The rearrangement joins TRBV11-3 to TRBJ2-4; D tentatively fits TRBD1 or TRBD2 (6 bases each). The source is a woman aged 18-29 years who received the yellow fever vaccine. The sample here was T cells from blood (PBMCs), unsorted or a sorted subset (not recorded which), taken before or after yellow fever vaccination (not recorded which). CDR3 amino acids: CASTHWGASIQYF. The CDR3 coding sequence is TGTGCCAGCACCCATTGGGGGGCCAGCATTCAGTACTTC.